These 19 T cell receptor beta chains came from one sample sequenced in a study of OX40 agonist ivuxolimab in advanced cancers. Measured with immunoSEQ multiplex PCR; TCRdb has only the in-frame clones, and not every one. The sample holds under 80,000 clones; approximately 87% are singletons and the top ten take about 0.9%. The sequences come from CD4+ or CD8+ T cells sorted from blood, collected in a trial of the OX40 agonist ivuxolimab. Source of these receptors: an adult with an advanced solid tumor such as melanoma, head and neck, liver or kidney cancer.

The chain is built from TRBV28 and TRBJ2-7; the match to TRBD1 covers 7 bases. The V and J ends lost 2 bases and 6 bases, in that order; junction bases with no gene match: 7. This CDR3 spans 14 amino acids. The germline V gene encodes CDR1 MDHEN and CDR2 SYDVKM. This CDR3 reads CASSLTAKGAEQYF. The DNA for the CDR3 is TGTGCCAGCAGTTTAACGGCCAAGGGGGCCGAGCAGTACTTC.

The chain is built from TRBV18 and TRBJ2-2; D is undetermined. The CDR3 runs 12 residues. V lost 5 bases and J 3 bases, leaving 4 bases between the germline ends. Germline CDR1 reads KGHSH; CDR2 reads LQKENI. The CDR3 DNA reads as TGTGCCAGCTCAACAGACACCGGGGAGCTGTTTTTT. It encodes CASSTDTGELFF. Filled out from reference TRBV18 and TRBJ2-2, the complete variable domain reads NAGVMQNPRHLVRRRGQEARLRCSPMKGHSHVYWYRQLPEEGLKFMVYLQKENIIDESGMPKERFSAEFPKEGPSILRIQQVVRGDSAAYFCASSTDTGELFFGEGSRLTVL.

This rearrangement joins TRBV7-2 to TRBJ2-1; D is possibly TRBD2 (6 bases). The ends were cut back, 3 bases at V and 2 bases at J, with 8 bases in the middle. Germline V gene sequence: CDR1 SGHTA, CDR2 FQGNSA. The CDR3 sequence is 14 residues long. The CDR3 loop is CASSLREPYNEQFF. The CDR3, as DNA: TGTGCCAGCAGCTTGCGGGAACCCTACAATGAGCAGTTCTTC.

The rearrangement links TRBV18 to TRBJ2-7, with 10 positions matching TRBD2. The CDR3 covers 16 residues. Trimming removed 3 bases from V and 7 bases from J; junction bases left unmatched: 12. CDR1 and CDR2 from the germline V gene are KGHSH and LQKENI. The CDR3 DNA reads as TGTGCCAGCTCACCGCAATCGAGCGGGAGGGCCGGGGAGCAGTACTTC. As protein: CASSPQSSGRAGEQYF. Drawing the rest from reference TRBV18 and TRBJ2-7, the complete variable domain is NAGVMQNPRHLVRRRGQEARLRCSPMKGHSHVYWYRQLPEEGLKFMVYLQKENIIDESGMPKERFSAEFPKEGPSILRIQQVVRGDSAAYFCASSPQSSGRAGEQYFGPGTRLTVT.

V is TRBV10-3 and J is TRBJ1-1; 10 bases match TRBD1. J was trimmed by 7 bases and V by 3 bases; bases with no gene match: 5. This CDR3 region has 14 residues. Looked up from germline, CDR1 is ENHRY and CDR2 is SYGVKD. CDR3 bases: TGTGCCATCAGTGATAGACAGGGGGCCGGTGAAGCTTTCTTT. This codes for CAISDRQGAGEAFF.

V is TRBV9 and J is TRBJ2-1; 8 bases fit TRBD2. The CDR3 runs 15 residues. Germline CDR1 and CDR2: SGDLS and YYNGEE. Losses at the gene ends were 4 bases for V and 0 bases for J; bases not matched to a gene: 3. The CDR3 DNA reads TGTGCCAGCAGCATAAGCGGGAGCTCCTACAATGAGCAGTTCTTC. It yields the protein CASSISGSSYNEQFF.

The V and J genes are TRBV6-5 and TRBJ2-7, with D perhaps being TRBD1 or TRBD2 (5 bases each). The germline V and J ends were trimmed by 2 bases and 0 bases, with 11 bases remaining between them. Germline lookup yields CDR1 MNHEY and CDR2 SVGAGI. The CDR3 is made up of 15 amino acids. The CDR3 bases are TGTGCCAGCAGTTACGAGGGGACGGACTCCTACGAGCAGTACTTC. It encodes CASSYEGTDSYEQYF.

The chain is built from TRBV27 and TRBJ1-4; 7 positions agree with TRBD1. Unmatched junction bases numbered 6, after V lost 4 bases and J lost 7 bases. In germline, CDR1 is MNHEY, CDR2 SMNVEV (reference sequence). The CDR3 sequence is 14 residues long. The CDR3, as DNA: TGTGCCAGCAGTTACAGGGGCGGGGTTGAAAAACTGTTTTTT. Residues: CASSYRGGVEKLFF.

In nucleotides, the CDR3 is TGTGCCAGCAGGGAGCGGGCCACCTACAATGAGCAGTTCTTC. It encodes CASRERATYNEQFF. V and J are TRBV6-5 and TRBJ2-1; TRBD2 is a possible D gene (6 bases). The germline CDR1 and CDR2 sequences are MNHEY and SVGAGI. This CDR3 spans 14 amino acids. V lost 6 bases and J 2 bases, leaving 11 bases between the germline ends.

The chain recombines TRBV4-1 with TRBJ2-1; no clear D gene. Germline-derived CDR1 and CDR2 are MGHRA and YSYEKL. Trimming left V 0 bases short and J 8 bases short, with 8 bases between. CDR3 length equals 13 residues. For the CDR3, the DNA is TGCGCCAGCAGCCAAGATACTAAGGATGAGCAGTTCTTC. It specifies CASSQDTKDEQFF.

The chain couples TRBV5-1 to TRBJ2-7; TRBD1 is a possible D gene (6 bases). The germline CDR1 and CDR2 sequences are SGHRS and YFSETQ. Trimming shortened V by 3 bases and J by 2 bases, and 9 bases separated the two germline ends. This CDR3 contains 13 residues. CDR3 protein: CASSSRQAYEQYF. The DNA of the CDR3 is TGCGCCAGCAGCTCCCGACAGGCCTACGAGCAGTACTTC. Supplemented by reference TRBV5-1 and TRBJ2-7, the full variable domain reads KAGVTQTPRYLIKTRGQQVTLSCSPISGHRSVSWYQQTPGQGLQFLFEYFSETQRNKGNFPGRFSGRQFSNSRSEMNVSTLELGDSALYLCASSSRQAYEQYFGPGTRLTVT.

This clone has at least ten counts. The rearrangement uses TRBV7-2 and TRBJ1-2, with 9 positions matching TRBD1. The CDR3 covers 14 residues. The J segment lost 2 bases and the V segment lost 3 bases, leaving 1 base of the junction unmatched. In germline, CDR1 is SGHTA, CDR2 FQGNSA. CDR3 coding DNA: TGTGCCAGCAGCTTGGGACAGGGCAACTATGGCTACACCTTC. Protein product: CASSLGQGNYGYTF. The full variable domain, rest sourced from reference TRBV7-2 and TRBJ1-2, is GAGVSQSPSNKVTEKGKDVELRCDPISGHTALYWYRQSLGQGLEFLIYFQGNSAPDKSGLPSDRFSAERTGGSVSTLTIQRTQQEDSAVYLCASSLGQGNYGYTFGSGTRLTVV.

The chain employs TRBV9 and TRBJ1-1, with D hard to call. The germline V gene encodes CDR1 SGDLS and CDR2 YYNGEE. Trimming took 0 bases from V and 0 from J, leaving 9 bases between them. CDR3 length equals 15 residues. CDR3 residues: CASSVAETLNTEAFF. In nucleotides, the CDR3 is TGTGCCAGCAGCGTAGCCGAGACACTGAACACTGAAGCTTTCTTT. Supplemented by reference TRBV9 and TRBJ1-1, the full variable domain reads DSGVTQTPKHLITATGQRVTLRCSPRSGDLSVYWYQQSLDQGLQFLIQYYNGEERAKGNILERFSAQQFPDLHSELNLSSLELGDSALYFCASSVAETLNTEAFFGQGTRLTVV.

The V and J genes are TRBV4-2 and TRBJ2-1, with D possibly being TRBD2 (6 bases). CDR1 and CDR2 (germline): LGHNA, YNFKEQ. The CDR3 has 14 residues. V lost 0 bases and J lost 10, with 13 bases in between. CDR3 nucleotide sequence: TGTGCCAGCAGCCAAGACCAGGGCGGGGACGAGCAGTTCTTC. Translating gives CASSQDQGGDEQFF.

In DNA, the CDR3 is TGTGCCAGCAGCTTAGATTTCCCGGACACTGAAGCTTTCTTT. This codes for CASSLDFPDTEAFF. The chain joins TRBV7-2 to TRBJ1-1; D gene uncertain. Trimming took 1 base from V and 3 from J, leaving 9 bases between them. The germline V gene encodes CDR1 SGHTA and CDR2 FQGNSA. The CDR3 spans 14 residues.

The J gene is TRBJ1-2, the V gene TRBV7-2; 12 bases align to TRBD1. CDR1 is SGHTA and CDR2 is FQGNSA in the germline V gene. There are 16 residues in the CDR3. V shed 5 bases and J 5 bases; nucleotides not matched to a gene: 9. As DNA, the CDR3 is TGTGCCAGCAGCCGGGGACAGGGGGCATTAGGTTATGGCTACACCTTC. Encoded protein: CASSRGQGALGYGYTF.

The CDR3 coding sequence is TGTGCCAGCAGTTACGGGGACAGGGGAGACACTGAAGCTTTCTTT. This codes for CASSYGDRGDTEAFF. The V gene is TRBV6-5, the J gene TRBJ1-1, with 10 positions matching TRBD1. V was pared by 2 bases and J by 3 bases, with 3 bases of the junction left unmatched. The length of the CDR3 is 15 residues. The germline V gene has CDR1 MNHEY and CDR2 SVGAGI.

The chain uses TRBV5-5 and TRBJ2-7; D is possibly TRBD1 (6 bases). The CDR3 is made up of 16 amino acids. Per germline, CDR1 SGHKS and CDR2 YYEKEE (reference sequence). V was cut by 0 bases and J by 2 bases, with 15 bases left in between. The CDR3 sequence is CASSLAGQGPPYEQYF. The CDR3 region has the DNA TGTGCCAGCAGCTTGGCCGGGCAGGGGCCACCCTACGAGCAGTACTTC.

The chain carries TRBV6-1 and TRBJ1-2; D is undetermined. V dropped 5 bases and J dropped 4 bases, with 8 bases sitting between them. Germline CDR1 is MNHNS and CDR2 is SASEGT. The CDR3 length is 12 residues. This chain's CDR3 is CASSYGPYGYTF. CDR3 nucleotide sequence: TGTGCCAGCAGTTATGGTCCCTATGGCTACACCTTC.